A selection of T cell receptor beta chains follows, all from one sample in a study of T cell repertoires in cytomegalovirus infection. One entry per CDR3 protein results from TCRdb running MiXCR on the reads. The sample includes some 800,000 distinct CDR3 sequences, over 25% of them seen just once. Their target antigens are unknown. Sequencing was performed on cultured CD8+ T cells from PBMCs, taken from culture after CMV antigen stimulation. These TCRs come from a human donor in good health (CMV status not recorded). Some clones in this sample may be carry-over from other donors' samples. Both conserved end residues are part of each CDR3. Fields, in order: J gene, V gene, clone size, D gene, CDR3 DNA, CDR3 protein. A D gene is named only where the DNA matches it firmly. Only part of the rows carry a size: once, few, many, or a class if the clone is expanded.

>TRBJ2-5|TRBV19|few|TRBD2
TGTGCCAGTCAGCGGGGGGGCCATGAGACCCAGTACTTC
CASQRGGHETQYF
>TRBJ2-1|TRBV7-6|many|-
TGTGCCAGCAGCTGGGGGGGCGGGAGCACCCTCCATGAGCAGTTCTTC
CASSWGGGSTLHEQFF
>TRBJ2-3|TRBV12-3/TRBV12-4|-|-
TGTGCCAGCATGGGGGAAACAGATACGCAGTATTTT
CASMGETDTQYF
>TRBJ1-1|TRBV5-1|-|-
TGCGCCAGCAGCTCGCAGGGAGATGAAGCTTTCTTT
CASSSQGDEAFF
>TRBJ1-5|TRBV19|-|-
TGTGCCAGTAGTATGGGACCGCGCGGGTCTAATCAGCCCCAGCATTTT
CASSMGPRGSNQPQHF
>TRBJ2-3|TRBV2|few|-
TGTGCCAGCAGTGAAAACTGGGGGGTGGACACAGATACGCAGTATTTT
CASSENWGVDTDTQYF
>TRBJ2-1|TRBV12-3/TRBV12-4|few|TRBD2
TGTGCCAGCAGTTCCCACCGACTAGCGGGGTTGTCCTACAATGAGCAGTTCTTC
CASSSHRLAGLSYNEQFF
>TRBJ2-5|TRBV24-1|-|-
TGTGCCACCAGTGATTTTAGGGGTACCCAGTACTTC
CATSDFRGTQYF
>TRBJ1-4|TRBV6-1|-|TRBD1
TGTGCCAGCAGTGAATTTGACAGGGTGGCGGAAAAACTGTTTTTT
CASSEFDRVAEKLFF
>TRBJ2-3|TRBV12-3/TRBV12-4|few|-
TGTGCCAGCAGTTTTGCGGGGAACACAGATACGCAGTATTTT
CASSFAGNTDTQYF
>TRBJ1-6|TRBV5-5|few|-
TGTGCCAGCAGCTCTGTTGAGGGTCCTTTGGATAATTCACCCCTCCACTTT
CASSSVEGPLDNSPLHF
>TRBJ2-1|TRBV6-2/TRBV6-3|many|-
TGTGCCAGCAGTTACTCGCGCGGGGCTGCAATACAATACAATGAGCAGTTCTTC
CASSYSRGAAIQYNEQFF
>TRBJ1-2|TRBV7-2|many|-
TGTGCCAGCACCGATACGGGGTTTCTCTCCTATGGCTACACCTTC
CASTDTGFLSYGYTF
>TRBJ2-2|TRBV24-1|-|TRBD2
TGTGCCACCAGTGATTTCCGGGGGGGTAAATTCGAGCTGTTTTTT
CATSDFRGGKFELFF
>TRBJ1-1|TRBV12-3/TRBV12-4|few|-
TGTGCCAGCAGCAATATCGGAGAAACTGAAGCTTTCTTT
CASSNIGETEAFF
>TRBJ2-2|TRBV4-1|many|-
TGTGCCAGCAGCCAGGCATCCGGGGAGCTGTTTTTT
CASSQASGELFF
>TRBJ2-7|TRBV20-1|-|TRBD2
TGCAGTGCTAGAGATTTCCTAGCGGGGCCCTACGAGCAGTACTTC
CSARDFLAGPYEQYF
>TRBJ2-1|TRBV6-1|few|-
TGTGCCAGCAGTTGGGGGCCGTTGGATGAGCAGTTCTTC
CASSWGPLDEQFF
>TRBJ2-3|TRBV7-9|few|-
TGTGCCAGCAGAAATACAGGGTACACAGATACGCAGTATTTT
CASRNTGYTDTQYF
>TRBJ1-1|TRBV15|-|-
TGTGCCACCAGCAGAGACAGGGCAATGAACACTGAAGCTTTCTTT
CATSRDRAMNTEAFF
>TRBJ2-3|TRBV5-6|-|-
TGTGCCAGCAGCTTGGATTATCTCCCGCCAGATACGCAGTATTTT
CASSLDYLPPDTQYF
>TRBJ2-6|TRBV11-2|-|TRBD1
TGTGCCAGCAGCTTTTGGGTCCGGGACAGGAGCTCTGGGGCCAACGTCCTGACTTTC
CASSFWVRDRSSGANVLTF
>TRBJ1-5|TRBV19|-|-
TGTGCCAGTAGTACCCGTCGGACAGTAGCCGATCAGCCCCAGCATTTT
CASSTRRTVADQPQHF
>TRBJ1-5|TRBV7-6|many|TRBD1
TGTGCCAGCAGCCCAGGGGTGACAGGGAATAATCAGCCCCAGCATTTT
CASSPGVTGNNQPQHF